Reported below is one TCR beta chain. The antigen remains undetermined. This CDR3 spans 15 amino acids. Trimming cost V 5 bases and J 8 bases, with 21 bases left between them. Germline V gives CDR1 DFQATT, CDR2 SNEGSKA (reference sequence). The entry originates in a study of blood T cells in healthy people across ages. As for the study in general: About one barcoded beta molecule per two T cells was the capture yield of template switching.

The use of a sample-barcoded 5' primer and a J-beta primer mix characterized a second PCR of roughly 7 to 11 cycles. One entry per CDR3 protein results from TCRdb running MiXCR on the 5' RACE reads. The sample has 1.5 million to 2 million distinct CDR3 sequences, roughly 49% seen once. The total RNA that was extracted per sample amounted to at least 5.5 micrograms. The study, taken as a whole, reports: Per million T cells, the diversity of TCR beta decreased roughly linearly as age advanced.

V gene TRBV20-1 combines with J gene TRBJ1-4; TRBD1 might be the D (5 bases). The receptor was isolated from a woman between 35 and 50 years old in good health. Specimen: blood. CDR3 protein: CSARPTSRVGEKLFF. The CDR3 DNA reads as TGCAGTGCTCGCCCTACGTCCAGGGTTGGGGAAAAACTGTTTTTT.